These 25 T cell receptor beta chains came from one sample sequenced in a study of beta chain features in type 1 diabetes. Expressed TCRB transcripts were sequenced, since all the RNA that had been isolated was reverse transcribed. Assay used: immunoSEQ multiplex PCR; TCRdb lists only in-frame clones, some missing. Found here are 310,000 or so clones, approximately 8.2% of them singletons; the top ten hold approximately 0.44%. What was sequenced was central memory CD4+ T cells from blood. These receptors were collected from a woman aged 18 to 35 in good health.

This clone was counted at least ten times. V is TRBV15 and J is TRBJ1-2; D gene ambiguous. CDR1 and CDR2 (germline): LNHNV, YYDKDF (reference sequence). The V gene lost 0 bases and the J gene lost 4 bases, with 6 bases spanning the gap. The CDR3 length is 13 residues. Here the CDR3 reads CATSRDLVYGYTF. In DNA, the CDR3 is TGTGCCACCAGCAGAGATTTAGTCTATGGCTACACCTTC.

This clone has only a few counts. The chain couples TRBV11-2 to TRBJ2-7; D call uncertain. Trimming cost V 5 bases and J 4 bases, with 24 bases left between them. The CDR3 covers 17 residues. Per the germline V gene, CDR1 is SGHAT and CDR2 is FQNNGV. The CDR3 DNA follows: TGTGCCAGCAGCGCCATCCCCCGTGTCGGCAATCAGTACGAGCAGTACTTC. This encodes CASSAIPRVGNQYEQYF.

CDR3 DNA sequence: TGTGCCAGCAGCACCGGCGGGGGGACGGCCAAAAACATTCAGTACTTC. Translation gives CASSTGGGTAKNIQYF. V usage is TRBV7-2 and J usage is TRBJ2-4, with 8 positions matching TRBD2. The V gene end was trimmed by 5 bases and the J gene end by 1 base; junction bases not matched to a gene: 7. In germline, CDR1 is SGHTA, CDR2 FQGNSA. The length of the CDR3 is 16 residues.

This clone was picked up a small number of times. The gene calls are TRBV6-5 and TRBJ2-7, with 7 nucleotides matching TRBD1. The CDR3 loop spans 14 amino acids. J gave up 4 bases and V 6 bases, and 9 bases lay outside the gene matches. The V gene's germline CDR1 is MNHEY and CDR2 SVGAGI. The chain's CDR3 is CASRHDRVGYEQYF. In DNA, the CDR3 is TGTGCCAGCAGACACGACAGGGTCGGATACGAGCAGTACTTC.

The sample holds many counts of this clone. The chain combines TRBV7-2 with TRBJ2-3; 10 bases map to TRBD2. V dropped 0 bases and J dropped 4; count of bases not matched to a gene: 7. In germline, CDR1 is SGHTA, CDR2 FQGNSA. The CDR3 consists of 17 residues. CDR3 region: CASSLALGLAGADTQYF. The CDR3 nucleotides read TGTGCCAGCAGCTTAGCGCTTGGGCTAGCGGGAGCAGATACGCAGTATTTT.

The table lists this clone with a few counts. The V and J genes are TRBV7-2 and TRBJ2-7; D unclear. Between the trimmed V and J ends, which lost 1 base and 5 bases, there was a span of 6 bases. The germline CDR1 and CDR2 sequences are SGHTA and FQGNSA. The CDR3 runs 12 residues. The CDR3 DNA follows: TGTGCCAGCAGCTTAGAGCCCCACGAGCAGTACTTC. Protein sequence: CASSLEPHEQYF.

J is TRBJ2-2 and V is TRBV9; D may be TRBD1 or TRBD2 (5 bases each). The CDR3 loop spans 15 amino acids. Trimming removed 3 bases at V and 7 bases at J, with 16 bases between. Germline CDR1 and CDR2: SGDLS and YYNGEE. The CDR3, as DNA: TGTGCCAGCAGCGCGACCGGGACCTCCGGCGGGGAGCTGTTTTTT. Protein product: CASSATGTSGGELFF.

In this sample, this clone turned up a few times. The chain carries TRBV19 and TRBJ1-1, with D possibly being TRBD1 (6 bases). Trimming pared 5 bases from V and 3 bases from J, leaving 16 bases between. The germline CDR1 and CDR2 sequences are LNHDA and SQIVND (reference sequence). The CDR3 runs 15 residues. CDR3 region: CASSPQGRGDTEAFF. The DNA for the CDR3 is TGTGCCAGTAGTCCACAGGGTCGGGGGGACACTGAAGCTTTCTTT.

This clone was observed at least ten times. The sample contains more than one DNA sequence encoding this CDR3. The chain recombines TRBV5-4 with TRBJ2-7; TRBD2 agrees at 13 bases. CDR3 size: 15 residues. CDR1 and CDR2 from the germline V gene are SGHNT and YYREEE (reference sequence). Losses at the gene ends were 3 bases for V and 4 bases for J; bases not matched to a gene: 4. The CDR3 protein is CASSSRTSGGYEQYF. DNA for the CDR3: TGTGCCAGCAGCTCGAGGACTAGCGGGGGATACGAGCAGTACTTC.

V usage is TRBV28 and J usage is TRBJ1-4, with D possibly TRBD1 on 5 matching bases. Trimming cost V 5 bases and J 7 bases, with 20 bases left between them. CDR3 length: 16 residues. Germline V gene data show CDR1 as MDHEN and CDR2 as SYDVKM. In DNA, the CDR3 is TGTGCCAGCAGTCTAACAGGTCTCCAGAGGGGTGAAAAACTGTTTTTT. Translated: CASSLTGLQRGEKLFF.

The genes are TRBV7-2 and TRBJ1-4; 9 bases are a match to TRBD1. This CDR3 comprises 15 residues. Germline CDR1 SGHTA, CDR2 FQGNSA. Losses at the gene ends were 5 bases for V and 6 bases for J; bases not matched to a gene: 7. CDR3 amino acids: CASSRNTGGDEKLFF. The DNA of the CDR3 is TGTGCCAGCAGCAGAAACACAGGGGGCGATGAAAAACTGTTTTTT.

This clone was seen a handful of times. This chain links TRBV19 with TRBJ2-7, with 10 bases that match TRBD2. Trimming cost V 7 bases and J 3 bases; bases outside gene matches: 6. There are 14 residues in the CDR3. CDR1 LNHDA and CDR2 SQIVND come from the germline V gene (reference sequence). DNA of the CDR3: TGTGCCAGTAAGTTAGCGGGAGGACTCTACGAGCAGTACTTC. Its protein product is CASKLAGGLYEQYF.

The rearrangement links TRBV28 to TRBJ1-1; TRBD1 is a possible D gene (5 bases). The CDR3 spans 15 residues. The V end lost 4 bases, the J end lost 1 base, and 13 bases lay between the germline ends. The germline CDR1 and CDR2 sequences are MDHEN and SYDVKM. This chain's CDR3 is CASSSRGFGNTEAFF. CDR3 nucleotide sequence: TGTGCCAGCAGTTCAAGGGGTTTTGGGAACACTGAAGCTTTCTTT.

This CDR3 is CATSRGQLFGANVLTF. The CDR3, as DNA: TGTGCCACCAGCAGAGGTCAGCTCTTTGGGGCCAACGTCCTGACTTTC. The chain carries TRBV15 and TRBJ2-6, with D unclear. The germline CDR1 and CDR2 sequences are LNHNV and YYDKDF (reference sequence). The CDR3 runs 16 residues. Deletions cut 1 base from V and 3 bases from J, with 10 bases between.

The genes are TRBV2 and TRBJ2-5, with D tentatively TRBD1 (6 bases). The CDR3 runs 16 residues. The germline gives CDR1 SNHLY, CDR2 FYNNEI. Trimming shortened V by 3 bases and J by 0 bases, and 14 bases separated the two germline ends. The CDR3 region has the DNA TGTGCCAGCAGTGACGGGGACAAGCCGTACCAAGAGACCCAGTACTTC. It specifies CASSDGDKPYQETQYF.

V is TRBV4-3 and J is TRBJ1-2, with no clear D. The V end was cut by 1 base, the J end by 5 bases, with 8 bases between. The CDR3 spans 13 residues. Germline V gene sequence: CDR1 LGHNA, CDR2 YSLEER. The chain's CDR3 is CASSQGQEYGYTF. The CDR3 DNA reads TGCGCCAGCAGCCAAGGGCAGGAATATGGCTACACCTTC.

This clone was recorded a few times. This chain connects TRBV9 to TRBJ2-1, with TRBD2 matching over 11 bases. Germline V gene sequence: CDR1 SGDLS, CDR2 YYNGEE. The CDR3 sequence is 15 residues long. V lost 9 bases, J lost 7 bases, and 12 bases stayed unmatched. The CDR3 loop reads CATSPRLAGTNEQFF. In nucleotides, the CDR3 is TGTGCCACCAGTCCCCGACTAGCGGGGACGAATGAGCAGTTCTTC.

In DNA form, the CDR3 reads TGTGCCAGTAGACGGAGCGCAGATACGCAGTATTTT. This translates into CASRRSADTQYF. The rearrangement links TRBV19 to TRBJ2-3; no definite D call. The ends were cut back, 6 bases at V and 4 bases at J, with 8 bases in the middle. Germline-derived CDR1 and CDR2 are LNHDA and SQIVND (reference sequence). CDR3 length: 12 residues.

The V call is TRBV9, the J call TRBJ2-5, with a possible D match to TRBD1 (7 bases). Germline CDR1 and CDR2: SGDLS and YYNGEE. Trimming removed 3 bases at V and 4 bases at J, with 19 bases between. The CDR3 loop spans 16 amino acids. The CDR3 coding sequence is TGTGCCAGCAGCGCGGGGGACAGCCACCGGGGAGAGACCCAGTACTTC. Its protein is CASSAGDSHRGETQYF. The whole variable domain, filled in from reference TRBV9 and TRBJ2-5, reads DSGVTQTPKHLITATGQRVTLRCSPRSGDLSVYWYQQSLDQGLQFLIQYYNGEERAKGNILERFSAQQFPDLHSELNLSSLELGDSALYFCASSAGDSHRGETQYFGPGTRLLVL.

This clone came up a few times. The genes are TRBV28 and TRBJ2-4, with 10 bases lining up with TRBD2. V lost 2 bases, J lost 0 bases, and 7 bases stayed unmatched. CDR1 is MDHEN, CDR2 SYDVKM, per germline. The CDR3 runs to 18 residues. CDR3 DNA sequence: TGTGCCAGCAGTTTAGGACTAGCGGACGACCTAGCCAAAAACATTCAGTACTTC. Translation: CASSLGLADDLAKNIQYF. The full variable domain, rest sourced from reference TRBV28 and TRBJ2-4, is DVKVTQSSRYLVKRTGEKVFLECVQDMDHENMFWYRQDPGLGLRLIYFSYDVKMKEKGDIPEGYSVSREKKERFSLILESASTNQTSMYLCASSLGLADDLAKNIQYFGAGTRLSVL.

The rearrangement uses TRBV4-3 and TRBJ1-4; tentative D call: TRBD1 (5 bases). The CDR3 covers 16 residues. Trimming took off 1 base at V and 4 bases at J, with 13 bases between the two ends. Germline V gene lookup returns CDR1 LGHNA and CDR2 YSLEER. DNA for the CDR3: TGCGCCAGCAGCCAAGTTTACCCCGGGGGTAATGAAAAACTGTTTTTT. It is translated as CASSQVYPGGNEKLFF.

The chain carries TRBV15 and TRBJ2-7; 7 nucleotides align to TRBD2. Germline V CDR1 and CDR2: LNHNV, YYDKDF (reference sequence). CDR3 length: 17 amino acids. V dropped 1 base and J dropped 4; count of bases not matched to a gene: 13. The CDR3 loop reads CATSRGVGLADSYEQYF. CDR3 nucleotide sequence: TGTGCCACCAGCAGAGGCGTAGGGCTAGCGGATTCATACGAGCAGTACTTC.

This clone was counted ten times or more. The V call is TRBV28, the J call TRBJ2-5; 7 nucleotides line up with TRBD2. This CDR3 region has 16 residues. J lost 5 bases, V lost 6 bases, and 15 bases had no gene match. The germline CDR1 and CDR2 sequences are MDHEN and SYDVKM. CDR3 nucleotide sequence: TGTGCCAGCAGCCCAAGAGACCGACCAGCGGGGGAGACCCAGTACTTC. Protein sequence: CASSPRDRPAGETQYF. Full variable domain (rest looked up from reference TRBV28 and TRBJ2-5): DVKVTQSSRYLVKRTGEKVFLECVQDMDHENMFWYRQDPGLGLRLIYFSYDVKMKEKGDIPEGYSVSREKKERFSLILESASTNQTSMYLCASSPRDRPAGETQYFGPGTRLLVL.

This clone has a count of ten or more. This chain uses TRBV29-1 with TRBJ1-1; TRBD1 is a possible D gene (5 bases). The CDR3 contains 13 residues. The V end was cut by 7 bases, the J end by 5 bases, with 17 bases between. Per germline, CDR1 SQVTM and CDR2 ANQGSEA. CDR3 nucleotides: TGCAGCGCCAACGGGGCAGGCGGAACTGAAGCTTTCTTT. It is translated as CSANGAGGTEAFF.

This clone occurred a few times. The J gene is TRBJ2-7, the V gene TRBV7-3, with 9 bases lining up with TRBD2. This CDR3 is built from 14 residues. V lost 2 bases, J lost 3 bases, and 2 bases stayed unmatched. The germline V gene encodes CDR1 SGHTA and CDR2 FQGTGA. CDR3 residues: CASSLAGGDYEQYF. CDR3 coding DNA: TGTGCCAGCAGCTTAGCGGGAGGGGACTACGAGCAGTACTTC.